These 10 T cell receptor beta chains originate from one sample sequenced in a study of T cells in Graves' hyperthyroidism and ophthalmopathy. The TCR beta CDR3 regions underwent amplification using RNA transcripts as the source. The HTBI primer set drove a first-round RT-PCR of the TCR CDR3. TCRdb called the multiplex PCR reads again in MiXCR, with one record for every CDR3 protein. The profile shows about 840,000 distinct CDR3 sequences, over 35% of them singletons. Sample: blood. The receptor set was obtained from a man aged 18 to 29 with Graves' hyperthyroidism.

This clonotype came up many times. J is TRBJ1-2 and V is TRBV20-1; D is unresolved. V lost 3 bases, J lost 3 bases, and 11 bases lay in between. The CDR3 covers 13 residues. CDR1 is DFQATT, CDR2 SNEGSKA, per germline (reference sequence). CDR3 coding DNA: TGCAGTGCTAGCAACCCCGGAGACTATGGCTACACCTTC. Its protein is CSASNPGDYGYTF.

This clonotype was seen many times. V usage is TRBV19 and J usage is TRBJ1-2; maybe TRBD1 (6 bases). This CDR3 comprises 13 residues. Germline V gives CDR1 LNHDA, CDR2 SQIVND (reference sequence). V dropped 6 bases and J dropped 2 bases, with 10 bases sitting between them. CDR3 nucleotides: TGTGCCAGTAGCGCGGACAGAAACTATGGCTACACCTTC. It encodes CASSADRNYGYTF.

The chain has TRBV9 and TRBJ2-2, with D hard to call. Germline CDR1 and CDR2: SGDLS and YYNGEE. CDR3 length equals 13 residues. Trimming removed 2 bases from V and 7 bases from J, with 9 bases in between. The CDR3 sequence is CASSVRLSGELFF. CDR3 sequence (DNA): TGTGCCAGCAGCGTTCGGTTGAGCGGGGAGCTGTTTTTT.

The chain employs TRBV12-3 or TRBV12-4 and TRBJ2-7; possibly TRBD1 for D (6 bases). This CDR3 contains 15 residues. Between the trimmed V and J ends, which lost 3 bases and 0 bases, there was a span of 12 bases. In nucleotides, the CDR3 is TGTGCCAGCAGTTTTGGACAGTCGAGCTCCTACGAGCAGTACTTC. Translated, it gives CASSFGQSSSYEQYF.

This chain connects TRBV7-6 to TRBJ2-5; tentatively, D is TRBD2 (5 bases). The CDR3 has 14 amino acids. CDR1 is SGHVS, CDR2 FNYEAQ, per germline. V was trimmed by 6 bases and J by 2 bases, leaving 13 bases between them. This CDR3 is CASSFRPGQETQYF. DNA for the CDR3: TGTGCCAGCAGTTTTCGGCCGGGACAAGAGACCCAGTACTTC.

The chain links TRBV9 to TRBJ2-5; TRBD2 might be the D (6 bases). The CDR3 extends over 16 amino acids. The germline CDR1 and CDR2 sequences are SGDLS and YYNGEE. The germline V and J ends were trimmed by 0 bases and 5 bases, with 17 bases remaining between them. CDR3 bases: TGTGCCAGCAGCGTAGGCCAGGTGGGGGGACTGGAGACCCAGTACTTC. Protein: CASSVGQVGGLETQYF.

In this sample, this clonotype turned up many times. The J gene is TRBJ2-5, the V gene TRBV7-8; TRBD2 matches 13 bases. Per germline, CDR1 SGHVS and CDR2 FQNEAQ. Trimming cost V 6 bases and J 5 bases; bases outside gene matches: 9. There are 16 residues in the CDR3. The CDR3 nucleotides are TGTGCCAGCAGTTCGGGACTAGCGGGAAGGTGGGAGACCCAGTACTTC. This encodes CASSSGLAGRWETQYF.

A remark on this clonotype: This may be a read error: a much more frequent sequence differs by one nucleotide. Since no conserved phenylalanine or tryptophan closes the CDR3, a read error is the likely cause. The chain has TRBV20-1 and TRBJ1-1; D call uncertain. V lost 0 bases and J lost 1, with 6 bases in between. The germline V gene has CDR1 DFQATT and CDR2 SNEGSKA (reference sequence). The CDR3 consists of 13 residues. Here the CDR3 DNA reads TGCAGTGCTAGAGATGCCGGGAACACTGAAGCTTTCTCT. Its protein product is CSARDAGNTEAFS.

A word on this clonotype: This is likely a read error, given that the CDR3 carries no conserved phenylalanine or tryptophan at its end. The DNA is omitted, as the CDR3 cannot be located on it reliably, and the CDR3 follows TCRdb's listing. CDR3 protein: CSARQGSGANVLRI. V and J are TRBV20-1 and TRBJ2-6. The CDR3 adds up to 14 amino acids, both ends counted. CDR1 is DFQATT and CDR2 is SNEGSKA in the germline V gene (reference sequence).

The chain links TRBV5-5 to TRBJ1-5; D is possibly TRBD1 (6 bases). This CDR3 spans 15 amino acids. CDR1 and CDR2 (germline): SGHKS, YYEKEE (reference sequence). Trimming shortened V by 8 bases and J by 6 bases, and 21 bases separated the two germline ends. CDR3 loop: CASPRGPYRGQPQHF. The CDR3 DNA is TGTGCCAGTCCTCGGGGGCCCTATCGAGGTCAGCCCCAGCATTTT.